This passage covers 20 T cell receptor beta chains from one sample sequenced in a study of early T cells in non-severe SARS-CoV-2 infection (dated by TCRdb to the early 2020s). The protocol used for the library was 5' RACE. The data were produced on a NextSeq 500. TCRdb itself trimmed the public reads at Q25 with fastp, ran MiXCR and retained productive beta chains. Each entry is one CDR3 protein sequence, shown with its most common DNA and genes. A total of some 64,000 distinct CDR3 sequences appear in this sample, approximately 9.1% of them only once. The top ten clones comprise around 16% of the sample. Specimen: whole blood, collected at baseline. These receptors all stem from an adult who was a healthcare worker with PCR-confirmed SARS-CoV-2 infection or an uninfected control (not recorded which).

This clonotype was seen repeatedly, ten times or more. This chain links TRBV6-2 or TRBV6-3 with TRBJ2-7, with TRBD2 identical over 11 bases. The germline V gene has CDR1 MNHEY and CDR2 SVGEGT. The CDR3 runs 17 residues. Losses at the gene ends were 6 bases for V and 3 bases for J; bases not matched to a gene: 13. For the CDR3, the DNA is TGTGCCAGCAGCGATCTAGCGGGAGGTTATCCGGACTACGAGCAGTACTTC. As protein: CASSDLAGGYPDYEQYF.

This clonotype has only a few counts. The V gene is TRBV28, the J gene TRBJ1-4; D uncertain. Deletions cut 2 bases from V and 0 bases from J, with 10 bases between. Germline V CDR1 and CDR2: MDHEN, SYDVKM. There are 16 residues in the CDR3. The CDR3: CASSLVVGTTNEKLFF. In nucleotides, the CDR3 is TGTGCCAGCAGTTTAGTCGTCGGAACAACTAATGAAAAACTGTTTTTT.

This clonotype was found many times. The chain is built from TRBV24-1 and TRBJ2-1, with D perhaps matching TRBD1 (6 bases). The CDR3 runs to 13 residues. The ends were cut back, 9 bases at V and 6 bases at J, with 14 bases in the middle. The V gene's germline CDR1 is KGHDR and CDR2 SFDVKD. CDR3 in DNA: TGTGCCACCGGCAGGCAGGGGCGCAATGAGCAGTTCTTC. Translation gives CATGRQGRNEQFF.

This clonotype occurred many times. The gene calls are TRBV12-3 or TRBV12-4 and TRBJ2-3, with 7 bases identical to TRBD1. The CDR3 is 13 residues long. The V segment lost 10 bases and the J segment 6 bases; nucleotides outside the gene matches: 10. In DNA, the CDR3 is TGTGCCACCGACAGGGAAGGTTCCGATACGCAGTATTTT. Its translation: CATDREGSDTQYF.

This clonotype is termed medium-sized. The V call is TRBV29-1, the J call TRBJ2-2; D may be TRBD2 (5 bases). The CDR3 loop spans 13 amino acids. Germline V gene data show CDR1 as SQVTM and CDR2 as ANQGSEA. V was trimmed by 5 bases and J by 5 bases, leaving 12 bases between them. CDR3 sequence: CSVRGVLTGELFF. Written as DNA, the CDR3 is TGCAGCGTTCGGGGTGTCTTGACCGGGGAGCTGTTTTTT.

The V and J genes are TRBV18 and TRBJ1-4; no clear D. V was pared by 3 bases and J by 2 bases, with 13 bases between. This CDR3 is 16 amino acids long. Germline-derived CDR1 and CDR2 are KGHSH and LQKENI. CDR3 region: CASSPRSVGTNEKLFF. Here the CDR3 DNA reads TGTGCCAGCTCACCCCGGTCGGTTGGCACTAATGAAAAACTGTTTTTT.

This clonotype was recorded at least ten times. This chain connects TRBV5-1 to TRBJ2-5; tentative D call: TRBD2 (6 bases). V lost 0 bases to trimming and J lost 1 base, with 25 bases between them. This CDR3 contains 20 residues. Germline lookup yields CDR1 SGHRS and CDR2 YFSETQ. CDR3 loop: CASSLARTTTGEGRQETQYF. DNA of the CDR3: TGCGCCAGCAGCTTGGCCCGGACTACCACGGGAGAGGGGCGCCAAGAGACCCAGTACTTC. Full variable domain (remainder filled in from reference TRBV5-1 and TRBJ2-5): KAGVTQTPRYLIKTRGQQVTLSCSPISGHRSVSWYQQTPGQGLQFLFEYFSETQRNKGNFPGRFSGRQFSNSRSEMNVSTLELGDSALYLCASSLARTTTGEGRQETQYFGPGTRLLVL.

The table lists this clonotype with a few counts. The DNA is omitted, as the CDR3 cannot be located on it reliably, and the CDR3 follows TCRdb's listing. This sequence joins TRBV6-6 and TRBJ1-2. CDR1 is MNHNY and CDR2 is SVGAGI in the germline V gene (reference sequence). The CDR3 region is 14 residues in length, termini included. The CDR3 here is CASSYPASTSGYTF.

The rearrangement links TRBV27 to TRBJ1-1; unclear D gene. The CDR3 has 13 residues. The V and J ends lost 3 bases and 0 bases respectively, with 5 bases between them. CDR1 is MNHEY, CDR2 SMNVEV, per germline (reference sequence). For the CDR3, the DNA is TGTGCCAGCAGTTTTGGTATGAACACTGAAGCTTTCTTT. Its protein product is CASSFGMNTEAFF.

The chain has TRBV29-1 and TRBJ1-2; possibly TRBD1 for D (5 bases). CDR3 length: 14 residues. V lost 2 bases to trimming and J lost 1 base, with 11 bases between them. Germline values: CDR1 SQVTM, CDR2 ANQGSEA. The CDR3 DNA sequence: TGCAGCGTTGAACGGCAGGGATATAACTATGGCTACACCTTC. This translates into CSVERQGYNYGYTF.

There are a few counts of this clonotype. This chain connects TRBV5-1 to TRBJ2-5; D not resolved. V lost 4 bases to trimming and J lost 5 bases, with 18 bases between them. CDR1 is SGHRS and CDR2 is YFSETQ in the germline V gene. The CDR3 is made up of 15 amino acids. The DNA for the CDR3 is TGCGCCAGCAGCCCCCGGGCAGTGTCACAGGAGACCCAGTACTTC. This translates into CASSPRAVSQETQYF. Filled out from reference TRBV5-1 and TRBJ2-5, the complete variable domain reads KAGVTQTPRYLIKTRGQQVTLSCSPISGHRSVSWYQQTPGQGLQFLFEYFSETQRNKGNFPGRFSGRQFSNSRSEMNVSTLELGDSALYLCASSPRAVSQETQYFGPGTRLLVL.

This clonotype has just a few counts. V gene TRBV6-2 or TRBV6-3 combines with J gene TRBJ2-7, with D perhaps TRBD2 (5 bases). The CDR3 extends over 12 amino acids. CDR1 MNHEY and CDR2 SVGEGT come from the germline V gene. V was clipped by 7 bases and J by 7 bases, with 14 bases between them. CDR3 nucleotide sequence: TGTGCCAGCAAACCGGGGAGTCGGGAGCAGTACTTC. Protein: CASKPGSREQYF.

This clonotype has just a few counts. The chain couples TRBV20-1 to TRBJ2-7; TRBD2 agrees at 9 bases. Losses at the gene ends were 5 bases for V and 3 bases for J; bases not matched to a gene: 8. The CDR3 contains 14 residues. The germline gives CDR1 DFQATT, CDR2 SNEGSKA (reference sequence). The CDR3 here is CSAYLTSGNYEQYF. Written as DNA, the CDR3 is TGCAGTGCTTACCTGACTAGCGGAAACTACGAGCAGTACTTC.

This clonotype was observed a handful of times. The rearrangement uses TRBV7-9 and TRBJ2-2; no firm D call. The length of the CDR3 is 15 residues. CDR1 and CDR2 (germline): SEHNR, FQNEAQ (reference sequence). With 0 bases removed from V and 3 bases from J, the gap between germline ends came to 8 bases. CDR3 in amino acids: CASSLAVGDTGELFF. The CDR3 DNA follows: TGTGCCAGCAGCTTAGCGGTGGGTGACACCGGGGAGCTGTTTTTT.

At least ten counts were recorded for this clonotype. The CDR3 sequence is CSAVQVMNTEAFF. CDR3 DNA sequence: TGCAGTGCCGTACAGGTGATGAACACTGAAGCTTTCTTT. The chain uses TRBV20-1 and TRBJ1-1; maybe TRBD1 (5 bases). Germline loops: CDR1 DFQATT, CDR2 SNEGSKA (reference sequence). V was trimmed by 6 bases and J by 0 bases, leaving 11 bases between them. The CDR3 runs to 13 residues.

This clonotype was seen at least ten times. This chain connects TRBV7-2 to TRBJ2-3, with 9 bases fitting TRBD1. CDR3 length equals 18 residues. The germline CDR1 and CDR2 sequences are SGHTA and FQGNSA. V gave up 6 bases and J gave up 1 base; unmatched junction bases: 14. This CDR3 reads CASSLSQGATFGTDTQYF. CDR3 coding DNA: TGTGCCAGCAGTTTATCACAGGGGGCGACGTTTGGCACAGATACGCAGTATTTT.

This clonotype was recorded at least ten times. The gene calls are TRBV30 and TRBJ1-5, with a tentative D call TRBD1 (6 bases). CDR1 and CDR2 (germline): GTSNPN, SVGIG (reference sequence). The CDR3 extends over 13 amino acids. V was pared by 3 bases and J by 9 bases, with 15 bases between. The DNA for the CDR3 is TGTGCCTGGAGCGTCGCAGGGGAGGGGCCCCAGCATTTT. Translated: CAWSVAGEGPQHF. Combining the CDR3 with reference TRBV30 and TRBJ1-5 gives the whole variable domain SQTIHQWPATLVQPVGSPLSLECTVEGTSNPNLYWYRQAAGRGLQLLFYSVGIGQISSEVPQNLSASRPQDRQFILSSKKLLLSDSGFYLCAWSVAGEGPQHFGDGTRLSIL.

This clonotype was counted many times. The chain recombines TRBV7-2 with TRBJ1-3; D uncertain. V lost 4 bases, J lost 0 bases, and 10 bases lay in between. Germline loops: CDR1 SGHTA, CDR2 FQGNSA. This CDR3 is 15 amino acids long. The CDR3 here is CASSWSVGSGNTIYF. Written as DNA, the CDR3 is TGTGCCAGCAGCTGGAGCGTTGGCTCTGGAAACACCATATATTTT.

This clonotype was recorded many times. The rearrangement uses TRBV5-1 and TRBJ2-5; 9 bases line up with TRBD2. J was trimmed by 2 bases and V by 5 bases; bases with no gene match: 10. This CDR3 is built from 16 residues. Germline CDR1 reads SGHRS; CDR2 reads YFSETQ. This CDR3 reads CASRPTTSGQQETQYF. CDR3 sequence (DNA): TGCGCCAGCAGGCCTACGACTAGCGGCCAACAAGAGACCCAGTACTTC.

This clonotype occurred many times. In DNA, the CDR3 is TGTGCCAGCAGTTACATCCCGGGACAGGGCACTGAAGCTTTCTTT. Amino acid sequence: CASSYIPGQGTEAFF. The chain combines TRBV6-6 with TRBJ1-1, with 9 bases lining up with TRBD1. CDR3 size: 15 residues. V lost 2 bases and J lost 4; bases outside the gene matches: 5. Looked up from germline, CDR1 is MNHNY and CDR2 is SVGAGI (reference sequence).